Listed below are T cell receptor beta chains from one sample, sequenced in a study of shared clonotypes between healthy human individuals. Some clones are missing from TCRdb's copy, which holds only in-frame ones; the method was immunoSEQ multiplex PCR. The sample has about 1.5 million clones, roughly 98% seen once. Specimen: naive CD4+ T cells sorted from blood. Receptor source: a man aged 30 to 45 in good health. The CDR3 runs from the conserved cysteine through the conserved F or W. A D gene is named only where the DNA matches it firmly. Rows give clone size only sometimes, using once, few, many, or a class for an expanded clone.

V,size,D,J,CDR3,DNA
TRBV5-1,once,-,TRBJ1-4,CASSLEAGRVTKLFF,TGCGCCAGCAGCTTGGAGGCCGGCAGGGTCACAAAACTGTTTTTT
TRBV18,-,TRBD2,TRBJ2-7,CASSPPGTSGSYEQYF,TGTGCCAGCTCACCACCCGGGACTAGCGGGAGTTACGAGCAGTACTTC
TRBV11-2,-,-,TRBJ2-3,CASSPATHTQYF,TGTGCCAGCAGCCCAGCAACGCATACGCAGTATTTT
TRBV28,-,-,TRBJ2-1,CASSPRLQEQFF,TGTGCCAGCAGCCCCCGGCTCCAGGAGCAGTTCTTC
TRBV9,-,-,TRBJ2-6,CASSVEQGKPSGANVLTF,TGTGCCAGCAGCGTAGAGCAGGGGAAACCTTCTGGGGCCAACGTCCTGACTTTC
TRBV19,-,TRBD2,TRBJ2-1,CASSPWRESNYEQFF,TGTGCCAGTAGTCCTTGGCGGGAGTCTAACTATGAGCAGTTCTTC
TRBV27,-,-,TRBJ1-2,CASRNSGNLYGYTF,TGTGCCAGCCGAAACTCGGGAAACCTCTATGGCTACACCTTC
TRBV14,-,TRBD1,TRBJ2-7,CASRWTGGNEQYF,TGTGCCAGCAGGTGGACAGGGGGAAACGAGCAGTACTTC
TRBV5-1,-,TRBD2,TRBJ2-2,CASSFSGSLTGELFF,TGCGCCAGCAGCTTTAGCGGGAGCCTCACCGGGGAGCTGTTTTTT
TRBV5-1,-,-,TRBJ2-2,CASSRSHANTGELFF,TGCGCCAGCTCAAGGTCTCACGCGAACACCGGGGAGCTGTTTTTT
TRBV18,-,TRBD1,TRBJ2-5,CASSPTGGRETQYF,TGTGCCAGCTCACCGACAGGGGGCAGGGAGACCCAGTACTTC